The 4 T cell receptor beta chains in this list originate from one sample, sequenced in a study of cytomegalovirus exposure and HLA in healthy donors. PCR employed 60 Vbeta and 13 Jbeta primers. Assay used: immunoSEQ multiplex PCR; TCRdb lists only in-frame clones, some missing. Here the sample spans a few hundred thousand clones, 80% to 90% being singletons. Input material: PBMCs. The receptor set was obtained from a man aged 30 to 45 in good health and CMV-seronegative.

Concerning this clone itself: Compared with germline, one end of the junction differs, possibly owing to a read error. Other DNA sequences from this sample encode an identical CDR3 as well. V gene TRBV7-8 combines with J gene TRBJ2-6; 9 bases are shared with TRBD1. The V gene's germline CDR1 is SGHVS and CDR2 FQNEAQ. This CDR3 is 17 amino acids long. The CDR3 reads CASSLQGAFSGASVLTF. CDR3 nucleotide sequence: TGTGCAAGCAGCTTACAGGGGGCTTTCTCTGGGGCCAGCGTCCTGACTTTC. Complete variable domain (other parts from reference TRBV7-8 and TRBJ2-6): GAGVSQSPRYKVAKRGQDVALRCDPISGHVSLFWYQQALGQGPEFLTYFQNEAQLDKSGLPSDRFFAERPEGSVSTLKIQRTQQEDSAVYLCASSLQGAFSGASVLTFGAGSRLTVL.

The J gene is TRBJ2-2, the V gene TRBV18; TRBD1 aligns across 7 bases. CDR1 and CDR2 (germline): KGHSH, LQKENI. J gave up 7 bases and V 8 bases, and 13 bases lay outside the gene matches. This CDR3 contains 15 residues. CDR3 nucleotides: TGTGCCAGCGGACCCTTAGGGGGCTCAGGCGGGGAGCTGTTTTTT. Residues: CASGPLGGSGGELFF. Looking up the rest from reference TRBV18 and TRBJ2-2 gives the full variable domain: NAGVMQNPRHLVRRRGQEARLRCSPMKGHSHVYWYRQLPEEGLKFMVYLQKENIIDESGMPKERFSAEFPKEGPSILRIQQVVRGDSAAYFCASGPLGGSGGELFFGEGSRLTVL.

The CDR3 reads CASSRTGQETQYF. The CDR3 DNA sequence: TGTGCCAGCAGTCGGACGGGACAAGAGACCCAGTACTTC. The chain couples TRBV27 to TRBJ2-5, with D possibly being TRBD2 (5 bases). The CDR3 length is 13 residues. CDR1 is MNHEY, CDR2 SMNVEV, per germline (reference sequence). V was clipped by 5 bases and J by 2 bases, with 9 bases between them.

The chain links TRBV5-4 to TRBJ2-2; the match to TRBD2 covers 7 bases. This CDR3 is 16 amino acids long. With 4 bases clipped from V and 6 bases from J, the junction kept 12 bases outside the gene matches. Germline V CDR1 and CDR2: SGHNT, YYREEE (reference sequence). CDR3 DNA: TGTGCCAGCAGCCCTGCCCAGGTCCGGGGGGCCGGGGAGCTGTTTTTT. Its protein product is CASSPAQVRGAGELFF. The full variable domain, its missing parts supplied by reference TRBV5-4 and TRBJ2-2, is ETGVTQSPTHLIKTRGQQVTLRCSSQSGHNTVSWYQQALGQGPQFIFQYYREEENGRGNFPPRFSGLQFPNYSSELNVNALELDDSALYLCASSPAQVRGAGELFFGEGSRLTVL.